This TCR beta chain was found in a study of blood T cell repertoires in COVID-19. Study-level information: From T cells, B-cell-depleted T cells, or PBMCs came the material, which was cDNA or gDNA.

The CDR3 is 15 amino acids. V gave up 1 base and J gave up 6 bases, with 16 bases separating them. Germline V gene data show CDR1 as LNHNV and CDR2 as YYDKDF (reference sequence). Original processing methods: Estimation of nucleated cell counts relied on the amplification of reference gene primers. Assay used: immunoSEQ multiplex PCR; TCRdb lists only in-frame clones, some missing. V and J calls and clone size follow that table, whereas D and trimming were derived from the DNA. The sample holds tens of thousands of clones, about 91% seen once. This clonotype was sampled from a human donor in a cohort sampled during active COVID-19. Sequencing was done on a sample of peripheral blood. This sequence joins TRBV15 and TRBJ2-7, with D possibly matching TRBD2 (5 bases). CDR3 coding DNA: TGTGCCACCAGCAGAGTTGGATTTGGGAGCTCCGAGCAGTACTTC. Translating gives CATSRVGFGSSEQYF.